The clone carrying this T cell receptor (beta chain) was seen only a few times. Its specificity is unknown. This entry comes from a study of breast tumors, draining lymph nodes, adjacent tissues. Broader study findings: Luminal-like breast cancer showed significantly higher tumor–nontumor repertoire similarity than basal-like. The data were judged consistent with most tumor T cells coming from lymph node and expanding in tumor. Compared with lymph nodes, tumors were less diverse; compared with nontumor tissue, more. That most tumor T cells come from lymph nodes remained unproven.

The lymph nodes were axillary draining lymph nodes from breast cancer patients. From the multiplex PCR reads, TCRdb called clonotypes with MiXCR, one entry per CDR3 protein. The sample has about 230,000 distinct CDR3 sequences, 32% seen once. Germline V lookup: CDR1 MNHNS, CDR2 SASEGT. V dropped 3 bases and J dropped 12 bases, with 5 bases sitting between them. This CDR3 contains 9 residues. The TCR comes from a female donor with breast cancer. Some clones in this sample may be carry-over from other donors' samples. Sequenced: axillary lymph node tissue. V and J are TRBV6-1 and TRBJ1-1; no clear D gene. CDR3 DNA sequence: TGTGCCAGCAGTGAGTTGTCTTTCTTT. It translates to CASSELSFF.